The T cell receptor beta chain described here comes from a study of CD8 T cells in ankylosing spondylitis. The germline CDR1 and CDR2 sequences are SGDLS and YYNGEE. Trimming at V came to 2 bases and at J to 3 bases, leaving 5 bases not matched to a gene. This CDR3 region has 15 residues. Study results and caveats: Existing reports had already noted some motif variants in reactive arthritis synovial fluid and blood. What seemed typical of ankylosing spondylitis blood was a TCR beta motif built from eight highly homologous variants. Disease-linked clones proved CD8+ and comparatively uncommon in peripheral blood.

In making TCR beta libraries, quantitative 5'-RACE with molecular barcodes was used. TCRdb re-called the 5' RACE reads through MiXCR, storing one row per CDR3 protein. The sample lists about 300,000 distinct CDR3 sequences, around 20% occurring once. Note on this clonotype: Its cognate antigen is unknown.

The TCR sequence derives from a female donor with ankylosing spondylitis or in good health (not recorded which). Specimen: blood, either unsorted or a sorted T cell fraction (not recorded which). The chain combines TRBV9 with TRBJ2-1; 7 positions match TRBD1. DNA of the CDR3: TGTGCCAGCAGCGTTACAGGGGCAGACTACAATGAGCAGTTCTTC. Encoded protein: CASSVTGADYNEQFF.